One and the same sample provided the 12 T cell receptor beta chains below, sequenced in a study of beta chain features in type 1 diabetes. Investigators reverse transcribed all isolated RNA, so they sequenced expressed TCRB transcripts. The repertoire was sequenced with immunoSEQ multiplex PCR; TCRdb's copy has only in-frame clones and lacks some. Among around 400,000 clones listed, more than 13% were seen once. Sequenced material: naive CD4+ T cells from blood. The receptor source for this set is a woman between 18 and 29 years old in good health.

This clone has a handful of counts. The rearrangement joins TRBV6-6 to TRBJ2-5; the D is unclear. Trimming left V 4 bases short and J 3 bases short, with 9 bases between. This CDR3 is 13 amino acids long. Germline V gene lookup returns CDR1 MNHNY and CDR2 SVGAGI (reference sequence). The CDR3 is CASSSVAEETQYF. In DNA form, the CDR3 reads TGTGCCAGCAGTTCGGTCGCGGAAGAGACCCAGTACTTC.

The sample holds a few counts of this clone. The V and J genes are TRBV4-2 and TRBJ2-1, with 9 bases identical to TRBD2. The CDR3 is made up of 19 amino acids. CDR1 LGHNA and CDR2 YNFKEQ come from the germline V gene. V shed 4 bases, J shed 7 bases, and the junction held 20 bases outside the gene matches. The CDR3 bases are TGTGCCAGCAGCCTCCGACCTGTTATAGCGGGAGTGTATCGGAATGAGCAGTTCTTC. Translation gives CASSLRPVIAGVYRNEQFF.

V gene TRBV7-9 combines with J gene TRBJ1-2; D gene unclear. The V and J ends lost 5 bases and 6 bases respectively, with 10 bases between them. The CDR3 covers 12 residues. CDR1 is SEHNR and CDR2 is FQNEAQ in the germline V gene (reference sequence). CDR3 protein: CASSPDNHGYTF. CDR3 sequence (DNA): TGTGCCAGCAGCCCCGACAATCATGGCTACACCTTC.

The rearrangement links TRBV19 to TRBJ1-5; a weak D match, TRBD1 (5 bases). This CDR3 has 16 residues. The germline V and J ends were trimmed by 0 bases and 1 base, with 10 bases remaining between them. Germline-derived CDR1 and CDR2 are LNHDA and SQIVND (reference sequence). The CDR3 protein is CASSIDSGMSNQPQHF. The CDR3, as DNA: TGTGCCAGTAGTATAGATTCAGGGATGAGCAATCAGCCCCAGCATTTT.

This rearrangement joins TRBV28 to TRBJ1-2; 8 bases fit TRBD1. CDR3 length: 16 residues. The germline CDR1 and CDR2 sequences are MDHEN and SYDVKM. V lost 3 bases to trimming and J lost 6 bases; unmatched junction nucleotides: 12. Written as DNA, the CDR3 is TGTGCCAGCAGTTTCTCCGGACAGGGCTTATACGATGGCTACACCTTC. Protein sequence: CASSFSGQGLYDGYTF.

This clone turned up a few times. V usage is TRBV4-1 and J usage is TRBJ2-5; the D is unclear. Germline V lookup: CDR1 MGHRA, CDR2 YSYEKL. The length of the CDR3 is 14 residues. V dropped 1 base and J dropped 2 bases, with 8 bases sitting between them. In DNA, the CDR3 is TGCGCCAGCAGCCAAGTCTACTCTCAAGAGACCCAGTACTTC. Its translation is CASSQVYSQETQYF.

This clone has only a few counts. The chain carries TRBV20-1 and TRBJ2-2, with D unresolved. With 6 bases removed from V and 6 bases from J, the gap between germline ends came to 8 bases. Germline CDR1 and CDR2: DFQATT and SNEGSKA (reference sequence). The CDR3 runs 11 residues. The CDR3 protein is CSAIRSGELFF. The CDR3 nucleotides read TGCAGTGCGATTCGGTCCGGGGAGCTGTTTTTT.

This chain connects TRBV6-5 to TRBJ2-7, with 7 positions matching TRBD2. The V gene's germline CDR1 is MNHEY and CDR2 SVGAGI. Losses at the gene ends were 5 bases for V and 5 bases for J; bases not matched to a gene: 6. CDR3 size: 13 residues. The CDR3 region is CASSGSGTNEQYF. In nucleotides, the CDR3 is TGTGCCAGCAGTGGGAGCGGGACTAACGAGCAGTACTTC.

This chain uses TRBV10-3 with TRBJ1-5; TRBD1 aligns across 8 bases. The V segment lost 6 bases and the J segment 1 base; nucleotides outside the gene matches: 5. This CDR3 has 15 amino acids. Per germline, CDR1 ENHRY and CDR2 SYGVKD. CDR3 in amino acids: CAISGTGVSNQPQHF. CDR3 DNA sequence: TGTGCCATCAGCGGGACAGGAGTAAGCAATCAGCCCCAGCATTTT.

The chain uses TRBV27 and TRBJ2-2; D remains ambiguous. Trimming removed 6 bases at V and 0 bases at J, with 5 bases between. Germline assignment: CDR1 MNHEY and CDR2 SMNVEV (reference sequence). The CDR3 sequence is 13 residues long. CDR3 coding DNA: TGTGCCAGCAGCCCATCGAACACCGGGGAGCTGTTTTTT. Its translation is CASSPSNTGELFF.

J is TRBJ2-1 and V is TRBV29-1, with TRBD2 matching 9 bases. CDR3 length: 14 residues. V lost 8 bases to trimming and J lost 5 bases; unmatched junction nucleotides: 10. From germline, CDR1 is SQVTM and CDR2 ANQGSEA. For the CDR3, the DNA is TGCAGCCGCACCGGGCTAGCGGGAAACAATGAGCAGTTCTTC. It codes for CSRTGLAGNNEQFF.

This clone has only a few counts. This rearrangement joins TRBV14 to TRBJ2-2; TRBD2 agrees at 10 bases. CDR3 length: 17 residues. The germline CDR1 and CDR2 sequences are SGHDN and FVKESK. V lost 4 bases and J lost 0; bases outside the gene matches: 5. The DNA of the CDR3 is TGTGCCAGCAGCCCTAGACTAGCGGGTACGAACACCGGGGAGCTGTTTTTT. It translates to CASSPRLAGTNTGELFF.